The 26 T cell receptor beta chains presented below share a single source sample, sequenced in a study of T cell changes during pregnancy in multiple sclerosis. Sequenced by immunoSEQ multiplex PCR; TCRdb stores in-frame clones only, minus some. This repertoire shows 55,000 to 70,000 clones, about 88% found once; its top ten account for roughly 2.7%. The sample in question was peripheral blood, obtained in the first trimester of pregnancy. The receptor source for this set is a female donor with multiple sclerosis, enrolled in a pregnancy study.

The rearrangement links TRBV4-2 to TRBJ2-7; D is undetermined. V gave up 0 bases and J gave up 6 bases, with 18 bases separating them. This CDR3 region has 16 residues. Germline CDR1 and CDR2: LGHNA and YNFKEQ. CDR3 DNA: TGTGCCAGCAGCCAAGAGATTTTGACTGGTCCGGGCGAGCAGTACTTC. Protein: CASSQEILTGPGEQYF.

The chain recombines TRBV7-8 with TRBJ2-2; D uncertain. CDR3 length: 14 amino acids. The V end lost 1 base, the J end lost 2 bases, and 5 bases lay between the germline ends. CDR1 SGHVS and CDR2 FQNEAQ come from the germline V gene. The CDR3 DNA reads TGTGCCAGCAGCTTAGGAGCCAACACCGGGGAGCTGTTTTTT. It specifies CASSLGANTGELFF.

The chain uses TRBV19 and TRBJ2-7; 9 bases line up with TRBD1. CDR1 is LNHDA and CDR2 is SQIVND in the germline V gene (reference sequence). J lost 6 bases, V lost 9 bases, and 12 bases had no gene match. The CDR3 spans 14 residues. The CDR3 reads CASLRTQGAGEQYF. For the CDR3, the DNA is TGTGCCAGCCTCAGAACACAGGGGGCAGGCGAGCAGTACTTC.

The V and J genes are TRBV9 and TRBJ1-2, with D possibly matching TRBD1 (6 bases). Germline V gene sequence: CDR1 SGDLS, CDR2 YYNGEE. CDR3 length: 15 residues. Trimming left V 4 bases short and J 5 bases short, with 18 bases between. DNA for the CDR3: TGTGCCAGCAGCTTTACTTTTGAGGGGGGGTATGGCTACACCTTC. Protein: CASSFTFEGGYGYTF.

The CDR3 protein is CASSPGYTEAFF. The CDR3 DNA follows: TGTGCCAGTAGTCCAGGGTACACTGAAGCTTTCTTT. The chain couples TRBV19 to TRBJ1-1, with D maybe TRBD1 (5 bases). The germline V gene encodes CDR1 LNHDA and CDR2 SQIVND (reference sequence). V was shortened by 5 bases and J by 3 bases, with 7 bases between the two germline ends. This CDR3 spans 12 amino acids.

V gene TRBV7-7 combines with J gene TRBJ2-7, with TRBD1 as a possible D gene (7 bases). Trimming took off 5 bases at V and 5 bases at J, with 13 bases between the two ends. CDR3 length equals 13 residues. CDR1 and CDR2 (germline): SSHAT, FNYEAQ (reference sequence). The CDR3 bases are TGTGCCAGCAGCACCAGGGGGGACAACGAGCAGTACTTC. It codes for CASSTRGDNEQYF.

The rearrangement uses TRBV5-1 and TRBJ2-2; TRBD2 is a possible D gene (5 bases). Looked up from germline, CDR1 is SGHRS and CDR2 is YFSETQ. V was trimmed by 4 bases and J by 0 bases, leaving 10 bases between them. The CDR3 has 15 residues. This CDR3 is CASSGLETNTGELFF. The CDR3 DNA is TGCGCCAGCAGCGGACTGGAAACGAACACCGGGGAGCTGTTTTTT.

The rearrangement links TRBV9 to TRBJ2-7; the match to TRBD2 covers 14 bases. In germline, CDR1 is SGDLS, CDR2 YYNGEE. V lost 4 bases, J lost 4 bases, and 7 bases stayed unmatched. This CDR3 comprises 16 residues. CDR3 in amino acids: CASSKGLAGGYYEQYF. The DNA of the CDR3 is TGTGCCAGCAGCAAAGGACTAGCGGGGGGTTATTACGAGCAGTACTTC.

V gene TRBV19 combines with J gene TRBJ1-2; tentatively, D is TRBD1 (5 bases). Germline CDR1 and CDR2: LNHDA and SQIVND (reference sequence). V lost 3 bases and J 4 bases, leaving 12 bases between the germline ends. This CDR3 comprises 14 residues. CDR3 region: CASSMAGPRYGYTF. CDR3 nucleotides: TGTGCCAGTAGTATGGCAGGGCCCCGCTATGGCTACACCTTC.

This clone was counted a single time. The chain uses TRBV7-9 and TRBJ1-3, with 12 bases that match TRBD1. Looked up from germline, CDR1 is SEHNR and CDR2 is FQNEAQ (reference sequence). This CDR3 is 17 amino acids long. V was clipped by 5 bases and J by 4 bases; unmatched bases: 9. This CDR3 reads CASSDLPGQGAGNTIYF. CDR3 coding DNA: TGTGCCAGCAGCGACCTACCGGGACAGGGGGCCGGAAACACCATATATTTT.

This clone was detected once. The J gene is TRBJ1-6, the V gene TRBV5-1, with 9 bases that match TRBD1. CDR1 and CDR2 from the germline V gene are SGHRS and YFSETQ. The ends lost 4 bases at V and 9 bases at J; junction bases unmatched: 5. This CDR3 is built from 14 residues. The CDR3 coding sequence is TGCGCCAGCAGCCTGGACAGGGGCAGTTCACCCCTCCACTTT. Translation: CASSLDRGSSPLHF.

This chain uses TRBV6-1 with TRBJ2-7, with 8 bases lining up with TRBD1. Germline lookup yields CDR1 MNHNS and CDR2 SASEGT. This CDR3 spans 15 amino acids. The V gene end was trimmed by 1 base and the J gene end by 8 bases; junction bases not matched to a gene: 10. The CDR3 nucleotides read TGTGCCAGCAGTGAAGAAGGACAGGGCTCTTCGAAGCAGTACTTC. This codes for CASSEEGQGSSKQYF.

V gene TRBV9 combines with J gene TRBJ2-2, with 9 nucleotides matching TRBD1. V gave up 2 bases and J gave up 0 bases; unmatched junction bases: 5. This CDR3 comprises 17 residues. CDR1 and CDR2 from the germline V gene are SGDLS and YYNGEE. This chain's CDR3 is CASSVRGQGTNTGELFF. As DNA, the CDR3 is TGTGCCAGCAGCGTTCGAGGACAGGGGACGAACACCGGGGAGCTGTTTTTT. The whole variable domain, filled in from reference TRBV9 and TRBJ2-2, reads DSGVTQTPKHLITATGQRVTLRCSPRSGDLSVYWYQQSLDQGLQFLIQYYNGEERAKGNILERFSAQQFPDLHSELNLSSLELGDSALYFCASSVRGQGTNTGELFFGEGSRLTVL.

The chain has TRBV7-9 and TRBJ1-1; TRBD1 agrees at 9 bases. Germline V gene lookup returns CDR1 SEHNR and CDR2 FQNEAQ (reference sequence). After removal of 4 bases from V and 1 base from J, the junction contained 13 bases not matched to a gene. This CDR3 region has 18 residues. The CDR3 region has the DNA TGTGCCAGCAGCTCTAAAGGGGGGACAGGGATTTCGAACACTGAAGCTTTCTTT. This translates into CASSSKGGTGISNTEAFF.

The CDR3 loop is CASSYSGEARSYEQYF. The CDR3 DNA is TGTGCCAGCAGTTACTCGGGGGAGGCGCGCTCCTACGAGCAGTACTTC. The chain combines TRBV6-5 with TRBJ2-7; D perhaps matches TRBD2 (6 bases). Trimming cost V 0 bases and J 0 bases, with 12 bases left between them. Germline CDR1 reads MNHEY; CDR2 reads SVGAGI. The CDR3 is 16 residues long.

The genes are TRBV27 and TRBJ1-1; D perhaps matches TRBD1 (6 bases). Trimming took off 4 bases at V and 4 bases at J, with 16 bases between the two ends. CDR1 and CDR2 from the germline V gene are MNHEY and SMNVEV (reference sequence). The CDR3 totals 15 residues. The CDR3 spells CASSSQGSWVTEAFF. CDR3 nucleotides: TGTGCCAGCAGTTCACAGGGTAGCTGGGTCACTGAAGCTTTCTTT.

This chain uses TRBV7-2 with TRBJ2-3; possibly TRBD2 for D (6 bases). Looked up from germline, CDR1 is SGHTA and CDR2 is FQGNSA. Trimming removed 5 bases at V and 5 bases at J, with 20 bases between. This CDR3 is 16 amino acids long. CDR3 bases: TGTGCCAGCAGCCTAAGGCGGGGTGCACTGATAGATACGCAGTATTTT. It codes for CASSLRRGALIDTQYF.

The CDR3 DNA reads TGCGCCAGCAGCTTGGTCGGCGGACTAGCGACGATAACCTACGAGCAGTACTTC. This encodes CASSLVGGLATITYEQYF. The chain couples TRBV5-1 to TRBJ2-7, with 9 bases aligning to TRBD2. This CDR3 contains 18 residues. Trimming took 0 bases from V and 2 from J; bases not matched to a gene: 12. The germline CDR1 and CDR2 sequences are SGHRS and YFSETQ.

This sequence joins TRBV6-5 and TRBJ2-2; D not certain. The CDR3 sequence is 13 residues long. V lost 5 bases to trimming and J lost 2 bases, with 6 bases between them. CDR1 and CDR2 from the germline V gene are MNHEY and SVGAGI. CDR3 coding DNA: TGTGCCAGCAGTCCAACTAACACCGGGGAGCTGTTTTTT. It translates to CASSPTNTGELFF.

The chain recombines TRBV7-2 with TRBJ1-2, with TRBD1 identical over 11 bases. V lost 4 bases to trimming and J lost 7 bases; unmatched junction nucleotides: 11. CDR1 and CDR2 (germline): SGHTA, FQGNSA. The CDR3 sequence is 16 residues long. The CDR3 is CASSYHTPGTGGGYTF. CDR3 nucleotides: TGTGCCAGCAGCTACCATACCCCCGGGACAGGGGGTGGCTACACCTTC.

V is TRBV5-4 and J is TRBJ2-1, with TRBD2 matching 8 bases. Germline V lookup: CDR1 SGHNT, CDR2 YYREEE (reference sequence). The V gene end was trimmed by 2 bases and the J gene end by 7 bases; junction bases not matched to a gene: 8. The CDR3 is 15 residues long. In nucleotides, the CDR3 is TGTGCCAGCAGCTTATCGGGACTAGAGAGAAATGAGCAGTTCTTC. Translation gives CASSLSGLERNEQFF.

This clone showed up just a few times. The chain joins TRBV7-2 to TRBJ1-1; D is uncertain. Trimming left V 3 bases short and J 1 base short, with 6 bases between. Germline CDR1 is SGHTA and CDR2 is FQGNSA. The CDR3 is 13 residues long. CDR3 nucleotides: TGTGCCAGCAGCTTCGGAGGGAACACTGAAGCTTTCTTT. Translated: CASSFGGNTEAFF. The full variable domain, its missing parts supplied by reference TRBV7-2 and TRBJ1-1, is GAGVSQSPSNKVTEKGKDVELRCDPISGHTALYWYRQSLGQGLEFLIYFQGNSAPDKSGLPSDRFSAERTGGSVSTLTIQRTQQEDSAVYLCASSFGGNTEAFFGQGTRLTVV.

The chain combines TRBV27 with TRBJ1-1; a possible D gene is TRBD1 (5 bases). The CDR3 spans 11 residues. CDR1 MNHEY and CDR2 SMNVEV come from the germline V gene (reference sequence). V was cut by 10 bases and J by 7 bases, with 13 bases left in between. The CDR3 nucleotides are TGTGCCACCGGAGGGAGGGGTGAAGCTTTCTTT. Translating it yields CATGGRGEAFF.

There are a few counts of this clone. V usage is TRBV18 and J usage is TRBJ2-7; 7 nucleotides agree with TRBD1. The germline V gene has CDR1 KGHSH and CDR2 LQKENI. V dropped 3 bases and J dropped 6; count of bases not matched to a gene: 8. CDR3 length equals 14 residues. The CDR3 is CASSPPTGTPEQYF. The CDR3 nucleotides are TGTGCCAGCTCACCCCCGACAGGGACCCCCGAGCAGTACTTC.

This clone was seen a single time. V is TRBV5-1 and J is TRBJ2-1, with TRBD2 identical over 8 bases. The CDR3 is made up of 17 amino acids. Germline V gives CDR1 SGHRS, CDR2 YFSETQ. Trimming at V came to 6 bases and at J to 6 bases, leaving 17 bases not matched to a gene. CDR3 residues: CASTIGLAGVVSNEQFF. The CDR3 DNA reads TGCGCCAGCACTATCGGGCTAGCGGGTGTAGTTAGCAATGAGCAGTTCTTC.

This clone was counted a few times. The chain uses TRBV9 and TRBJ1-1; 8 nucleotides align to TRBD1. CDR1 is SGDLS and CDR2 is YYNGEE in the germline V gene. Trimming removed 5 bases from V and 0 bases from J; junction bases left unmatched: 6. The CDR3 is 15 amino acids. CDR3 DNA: TGTGCCAGCAGGGACAGGGCCTACTTGAACACTGAAGCTTTCTTT. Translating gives CASRDRAYLNTEAFF.